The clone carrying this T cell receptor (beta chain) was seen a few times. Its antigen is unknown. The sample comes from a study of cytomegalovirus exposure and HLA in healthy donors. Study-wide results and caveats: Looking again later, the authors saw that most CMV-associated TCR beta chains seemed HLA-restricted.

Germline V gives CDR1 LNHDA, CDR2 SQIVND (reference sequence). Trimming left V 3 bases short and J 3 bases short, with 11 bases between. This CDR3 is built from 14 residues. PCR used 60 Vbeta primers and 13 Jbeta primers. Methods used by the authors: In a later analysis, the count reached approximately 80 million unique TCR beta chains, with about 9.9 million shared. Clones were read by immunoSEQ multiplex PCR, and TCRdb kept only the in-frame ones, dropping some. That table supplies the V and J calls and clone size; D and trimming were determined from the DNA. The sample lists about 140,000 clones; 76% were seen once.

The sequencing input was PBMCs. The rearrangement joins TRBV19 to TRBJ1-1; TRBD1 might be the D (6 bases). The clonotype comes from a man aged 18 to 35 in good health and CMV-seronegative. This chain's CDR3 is CASSIGTQYTEAFF. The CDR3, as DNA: TGTGCCAGTAGTATCGGGACACAGTACACTGAAGCTTTCTTT.